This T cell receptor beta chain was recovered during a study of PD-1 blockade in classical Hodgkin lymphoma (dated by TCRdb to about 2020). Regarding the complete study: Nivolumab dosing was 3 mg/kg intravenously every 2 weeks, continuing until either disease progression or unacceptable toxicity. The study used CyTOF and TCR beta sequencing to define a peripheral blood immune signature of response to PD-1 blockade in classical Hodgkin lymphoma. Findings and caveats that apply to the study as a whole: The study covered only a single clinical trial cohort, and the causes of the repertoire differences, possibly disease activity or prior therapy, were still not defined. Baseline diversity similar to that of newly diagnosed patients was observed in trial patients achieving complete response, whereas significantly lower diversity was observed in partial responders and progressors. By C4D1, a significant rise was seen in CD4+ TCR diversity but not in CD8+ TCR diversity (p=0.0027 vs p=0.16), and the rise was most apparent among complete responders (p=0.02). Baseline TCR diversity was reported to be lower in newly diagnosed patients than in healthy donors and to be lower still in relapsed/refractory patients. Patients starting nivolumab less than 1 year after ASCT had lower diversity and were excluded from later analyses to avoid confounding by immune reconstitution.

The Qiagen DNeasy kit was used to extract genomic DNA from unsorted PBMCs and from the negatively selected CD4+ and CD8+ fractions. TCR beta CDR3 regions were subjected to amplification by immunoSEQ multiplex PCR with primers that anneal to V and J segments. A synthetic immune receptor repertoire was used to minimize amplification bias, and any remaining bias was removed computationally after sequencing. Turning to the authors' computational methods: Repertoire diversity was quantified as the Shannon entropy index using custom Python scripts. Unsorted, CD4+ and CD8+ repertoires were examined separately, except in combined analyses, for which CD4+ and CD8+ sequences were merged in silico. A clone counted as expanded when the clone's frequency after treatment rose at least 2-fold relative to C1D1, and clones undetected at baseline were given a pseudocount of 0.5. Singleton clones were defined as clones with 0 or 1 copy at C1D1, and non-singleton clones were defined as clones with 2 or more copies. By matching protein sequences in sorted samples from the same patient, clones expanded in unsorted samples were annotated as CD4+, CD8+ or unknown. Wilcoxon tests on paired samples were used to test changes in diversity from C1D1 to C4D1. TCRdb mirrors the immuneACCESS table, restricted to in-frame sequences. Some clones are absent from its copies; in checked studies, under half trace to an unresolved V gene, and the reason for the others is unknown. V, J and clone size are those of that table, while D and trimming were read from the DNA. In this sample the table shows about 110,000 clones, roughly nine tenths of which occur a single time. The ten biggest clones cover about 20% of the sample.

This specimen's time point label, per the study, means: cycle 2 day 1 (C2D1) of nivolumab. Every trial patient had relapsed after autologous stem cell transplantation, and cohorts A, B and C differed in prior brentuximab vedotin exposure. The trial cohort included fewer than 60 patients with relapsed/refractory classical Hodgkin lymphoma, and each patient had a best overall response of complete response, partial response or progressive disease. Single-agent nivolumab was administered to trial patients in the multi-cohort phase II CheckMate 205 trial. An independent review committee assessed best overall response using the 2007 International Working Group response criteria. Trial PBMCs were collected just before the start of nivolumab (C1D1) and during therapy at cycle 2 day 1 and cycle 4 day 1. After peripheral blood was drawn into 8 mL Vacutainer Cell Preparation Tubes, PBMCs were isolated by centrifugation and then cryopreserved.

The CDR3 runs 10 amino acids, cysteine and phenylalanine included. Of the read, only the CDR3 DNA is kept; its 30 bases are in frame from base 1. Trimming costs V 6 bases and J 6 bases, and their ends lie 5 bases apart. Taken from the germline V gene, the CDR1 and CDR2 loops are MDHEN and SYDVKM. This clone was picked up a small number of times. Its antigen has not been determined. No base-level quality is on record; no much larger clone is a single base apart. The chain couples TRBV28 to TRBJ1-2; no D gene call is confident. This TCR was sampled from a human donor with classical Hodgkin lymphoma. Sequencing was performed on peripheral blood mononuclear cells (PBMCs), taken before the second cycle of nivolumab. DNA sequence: TGTGCCAGCAGGTTTAATGGCTACACCTTC. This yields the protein CASRFNGYTF.